This T cell receptor beta chain stems from a study of CD8+ T cells in alopecia areata. Study context: The drug, oral tofacitinib, was given to treated patients at 5 to 10 mg twice daily.

V shed 1 base and J shed 5 bases, with 8 bases lying between them. There are 14 residues in the CDR3. Germline V CDR1 and CDR2: MNHEY, SVGAGI. Study results and limitations: Scalp clonality and expanded CD8+ clones among the top 100 showed significant decreases with tofacitinib. Normal scalp had lower clonality than lesional scalp, with alopecia totalis/universalis lesions showing this most strongly.

Following RNA extraction, reverse transcription yielded cDNA that acted as the sequencing template. The data were produced by immunoSEQ multiplex PCR, yet TCRdb's version contains in-frame clones alone and is incomplete. Among about 110,000 clones listed, roughly 84% were seen once. Specified treatment: oral pan-JAK inhibitor, 5-10 mg twice daily. Alopecia areata patients had lesional scalp punch biopsies and peripheral blood taken from them. With respect to this clone: Its antigen is unknown.

The chain uses TRBV6-5 and TRBJ1-4; perhaps TRBD1 as D (5 bases). Source: CD8+ T cells sorted from blood, taken at week 24, from a patient treated with tofacitinib. This receptor was obtained from a human donor with alopecia areata. The DNA for the CDR3 is TGTGCCAGCAGTTACTACAGGTCAAATGAAAAACTGTTTTTT. As protein: CASSYYRSNEKLFF.